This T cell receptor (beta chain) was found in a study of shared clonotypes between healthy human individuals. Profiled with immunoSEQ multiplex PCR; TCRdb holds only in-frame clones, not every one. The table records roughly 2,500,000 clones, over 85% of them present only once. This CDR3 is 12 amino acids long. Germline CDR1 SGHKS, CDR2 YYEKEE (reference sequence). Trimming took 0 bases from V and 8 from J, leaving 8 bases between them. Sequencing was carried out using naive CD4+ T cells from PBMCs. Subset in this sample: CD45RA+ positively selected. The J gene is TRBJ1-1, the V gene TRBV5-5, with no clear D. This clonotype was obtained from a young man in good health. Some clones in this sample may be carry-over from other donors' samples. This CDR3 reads CASSLVGNEAFF. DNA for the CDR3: TGTGCCAGCAGCTTGGTTGGCAACGAAGCTTTCTTT.